The 27 T cell receptor beta chains in this list originate from one sample, sequenced in a study of cytomegalovirus exposure and HLA in healthy donors (dated by TCRdb to about 2017). Library preparation was by the immunoSEQ multiplex PCR assay. A mixture of 60 forward primers for TCR Vbeta segments and 13 reverse primers for TCR Jbeta segments was used in the multiplex PCR. In TCRdb, the immuneACCESS table is reduced to in-frame sequences with V and J assigned. These tables do not hold every clone; where another copy was compared, an unresolved V gene accounts for under half, and the others remain unexplained. The sample data list fewer than 250,000 clones, and more than 70% of these were observed just once. The top ten clonotypes cover about 4.8% of the sample. Input material: PBMCs. The receptors were gathered from a man younger than 45 in good health and CMV-seropositive.

The chain recombines TRBV4-3 with TRBJ2-3; no reliable D call. CDR1 is LGHNA and CDR2 is YSLEER in the germline V gene. The CDR3 is 15 amino acids. V dropped 5 bases and J dropped 3 bases, with 15 bases sitting between them. CDR3 DNA: TGCGCCAGCAGCTACCGAGGTGGTCCAACAGATACGCAGTATTTT. Protein: CASSYRGGPTDTQYF.

The rearrangement joins TRBV28 to TRBJ2-7, with unresolved D. The ends were cut back, 5 bases at V and 2 bases at J, with 13 bases in the middle. Germline CDR1 reads MDHEN; CDR2 reads SYDVKM. There are 14 residues in the CDR3. The CDR3 DNA reads TGTGCCAGCAGTGCCCGGGTCTCGCCCTACGAGCAGTACTTC. This translates into CASSARVSPYEQYF. Using reference TRBV28 and TRBJ2-7 for the parts outside the CDR3, the full variable domain is DVKVTQSSRYLVKRTGEKVFLECVQDMDHENMFWYRQDPGLGLRLIYFSYDVKMKEKGDIPEGYSVSREKKERFSLILESASTNQTSMYLCASSARVSPYEQYFGPGTRLTVT.

This clone was seen once. The V gene is TRBV6-1, the J gene TRBJ2-5; maybe TRBD1 (6 bases). The CDR3 is 13 residues long. CDR1 and CDR2 from the germline V gene are MNHNS and SASEGT. V gave up 8 bases and J gave up 1 base, with 11 bases separating them. DNA of the CDR3: TGTGCCAGCGGAAGGACAGTCCAAGAGACCCAGTACTTC. It encodes CASGRTVQETQYF.

With regard to this clone: One junction end disagrees with the germline gene, perhaps due to a read error. The chain employs TRBV7-7 and TRBJ2-7, with D possibly matching TRBD2 (6 bases). The CDR3 runs to 15 residues. CDR1 SSHAT and CDR2 FNYEAQ come from the germline V gene (reference sequence). The CDR3 loop is CASSPRVGDSGEQYF. CDR3 in DNA: TGTGCTAGCAGCCCCCGGGTAGGGGACTCGGGAGAGCAGTACTTC. Based on the CDR3 plus reference TRBV7-7 and TRBJ2-7, the full variable domain is GAGVSQSPRYKVTKRGQDVTLRCDPISSHATLYWYQQALGQGPEFLTYFNYEAQPDKSGLPSDRFSAERPEGSISTLTIQRTEQRDSAMYRCASSPRVGDSGEQYFGPGTRLTVT.

The chain couples TRBV30 to TRBJ1-5; D is unresolved. Trimming cost V 0 bases and J 3 bases, with 9 bases left between them. Germline V gives CDR1 GTSNPN, CDR2 SVGIG (reference sequence). The CDR3 is 14 amino acids. CDR3 nucleotides: TGTGCCTGGAGTGTAAGTCACTACAATCAGCCCCAGCATTTT. Translation: CAWSVSHYNQPQHF.

The chain uses TRBV4-3 and TRBJ2-2; 7 bases agree with TRBD1. The junction had 6 bases not matched to a gene; V was cut back by 4 bases and J by 4 bases. CDR1 and CDR2 (germline): LGHNA, YSLEER. CDR3 length: 15 residues. The CDR3, as DNA: TGCGCCAGCAGCCCGAAGGACAGGATCACCGGGGAGCTGTTTTTT. Translating it yields CASSPKDRITGELFF.

CDR3 DNA: TGTGCCAGCACCACAATCTCGAGGCAGACCACTGAAGCTTTCTTT. This sequence encodes CASTTISRQTTEAFF. The chain has TRBV7-9 and TRBJ1-1, with no clear D. CDR1 and CDR2 from the germline V gene are SEHNR and FQNEAQ (reference sequence). This CDR3 comprises 15 residues. Trimming left V 7 bases short and J 4 bases short, with 19 bases between.

J is TRBJ2-7 and V is TRBV29-1; 13 positions match TRBD2. The CDR3 consists of 15 residues. Germline-derived CDR1 and CDR2 are SQVTM and ANQGSEA. Unmatched junction bases numbered 8, after V lost 7 bases and J lost 2 bases. CDR3 amino acids: CSAGLAGVFPYEQYF. The CDR3 nucleotides are TGCAGCGCTGGACTAGCGGGAGTCTTCCCCTACGAGCAGTACTTC.

The gene calls are TRBV5-1 and TRBJ2-3; TRBD2 agrees at 8 bases. The germline V gene has CDR1 SGHRS and CDR2 YFSETQ. The CDR3 consists of 14 residues. Trimming removed 4 bases from V and 7 bases from J; junction bases left unmatched: 8. CDR3 DNA: TGCGCCAGCAGCCCAGGAGCGGGAGTCAATACGCAGTATTTT. Its translation is CASSPGAGVNTQYF.

This rearrangement joins TRBV4-1 to TRBJ2-1; D gene unclear. Germline CDR1 reads MGHRA; CDR2 reads YSYEKL. The CDR3 runs 14 residues. V dropped 4 bases and J dropped 7 bases, with 14 bases sitting between them. The CDR3 region is CASSPPGGGNEQFF. The CDR3 bases are TGCGCCAGCAGCCCCCCCGGCGGTGGGAATGAGCAGTTCTTC.

Here the CDR3 DNA reads TGTGCCAGCATCAGTGAAGCCTACGAGCAGTACTTC. Translation gives CASISEAYEQYF. V is TRBV28 and J is TRBJ2-7; no definite D call. The germline gives CDR1 MDHEN, CDR2 SYDVKM. There are 12 residues in the CDR3. The germline V and J ends were trimmed by 7 bases and 2 bases, with 9 bases remaining between them. Full variable domain (remainder filled in from reference TRBV28 and TRBJ2-7): DVKVTQSSRYLVKRTGEKVFLECVQDMDHENMFWYRQDPGLGLRLIYFSYDVKMKEKGDIPEGYSVSREKKERFSLILESASTNQTSMYLCASISEAYEQYFGPGTRLTVT.

About this clone: At one end the junction does not follow the germline gene, possibly because of a read error. The chain has TRBV7-9 and TRBJ1-1; D might be TRBD1 (5 bases). Germline-derived CDR1 and CDR2 are SEHNR and FQNEAQ (reference sequence). The CDR3 length is 12 residues. CDR3 protein: CSSSLRPGEAFF. DNA of the CDR3: TGTTCCAGCAGCTTAAGGCCAGGGGAAGCTTTCTTT.

The chain uses TRBV4-3 and TRBJ2-7; D perhaps matches TRBD1 (5 bases). Per the germline V gene, CDR1 is LGHNA and CDR2 is YSLEER. This CDR3 has 14 residues. V was clipped by 2 bases and J by 3 bases, with 11 bases between them. The CDR3 coding sequence is TGCGCCAGCAGCCAATGGACAACTTTCTACGAGCAGTACTTC. This sequence encodes CASSQWTTFYEQYF.

The chain uses TRBV4-2 and TRBJ1-5, with D perhaps TRBD1 (5 bases). Germline-derived CDR1 and CDR2 are LGHNA and YNFKEQ. There are 17 residues in the CDR3. V lost 4 bases, J lost 4 bases, and 20 bases lay in between. In DNA form, the CDR3 reads TGTGCCAGCAGCCGGGGGGGGACTAGCTTGTGGAATCAGCCCCAGCATTTT. Protein product: CASSRGGTSLWNQPQHF.

The rearrangement links TRBV6-5 to TRBJ2-1; the match to TRBD2 covers 8 bases. CDR3 length: 15 amino acids. CDR1 and CDR2 (germline): MNHEY, SVGAGI. V gave up 5 bases and J gave up 8 bases; unmatched junction bases: 11. CDR3 residues: CASSPRGGRSDEQFF. The CDR3 DNA follows: TGTGCCAGCAGTCCTCGGGGCGGGAGGTCGGATGAGCAGTTCTTC.

The V call is TRBV18, the J call TRBJ2-7; perhaps TRBD1 as D (6 bases). Per the germline V gene, CDR1 is KGHSH and CDR2 is LQKENI. The CDR3 has 13 amino acids. V was clipped by 5 bases and J by 6 bases, with 14 bases between them. This CDR3 is CASSIQGSGEQYF. For the CDR3, the DNA is TGTGCCAGCTCAATACAGGGTTCTGGCGAGCAGTACTTC.

The V gene is TRBV2, the J gene TRBJ2-7; D may be TRBD2 (5 bases). Germline loops: CDR1 SNHLY, CDR2 FYNNEI. This CDR3 has 14 amino acids. Trimming removed 3 bases at V and 2 bases at J, with 11 bases between. The CDR3 region has the DNA TGTGCCAGCAGTGATTGGAGCGGAACCTACGAGCAGTACTTC. Translating gives CASSDWSGTYEQYF. The entire variable domain, with the rest obtained from reference TRBV2 and TRBJ2-7, is as follows: EPEVTQTPSHQVTQMGQEVILRCVPISNHLYFYWYRQILGQKVEFLVSFYNNEISEKSEIFDDQFSVERPDGSNFTLKIRSTKLEDSAMYFCASSDWSGTYEQYFGPGTRLTVT.

This chain connects TRBV5-4 to TRBJ2-5; 7 positions agree with TRBD2. CDR1 and CDR2 from the germline V gene are SGHNT and YYREEE (reference sequence). Trimming at V came to 0 bases and at J to 2 bases, leaving 7 bases not matched to a gene. CDR3 length: 16 residues. The CDR3 loop is CASSLGPPGGQETQYF. CDR3 coding DNA: TGTGCCAGCAGCTTGGGCCCCCCGGGGGGTCAAGAGACCCAGTACTTC.

The rearrangement links TRBV19 to TRBJ2-1, with D tentatively TRBD1 (5 bases). V gave up 7 bases and J gave up 5 bases, with 18 bases separating them. The CDR3 is 15 residues long. Germline assignment: CDR1 LNHDA and CDR2 SQIVND (reference sequence). The CDR3 sequence: CASKSRAAINNEQFF. The CDR3 DNA is TGTGCCAGTAAGTCCAGGGCAGCCATTAACAATGAGCAGTTCTTC.

The chain uses TRBV27 and TRBJ2-1; 12 bases are shared with TRBD2. CDR3 length: 16 amino acids. Germline loops: CDR1 MNHEY, CDR2 SMNVEV (reference sequence). The V gene end was trimmed by 3 bases and the J gene end by 6 bases; junction bases not matched to a gene: 6. CDR3 in DNA: TGTGCCAGCAGTTTGGGGTCTAGCGGGGGGGTCAATGAGCAGTTCTTC. Its protein is CASSLGSSGGVNEQFF.

This clone has only a few counts. The chain is built from TRBV29-1 and TRBJ2-1, with 7 bases matching TRBD1. Germline V lookup: CDR1 SQVTM, CDR2 ANQGSEA. V shed 6 bases and J 0 bases; nucleotides not matched to a gene: 5. The CDR3 covers 14 residues. CDR3 bases: TGCAGCGTCGGCGACAGGGCCTCCTACAATGAGCAGTTCTTC. It is translated as CSVGDRASYNEQFF.

J is TRBJ2-7 and V is TRBV4-3; the match to TRBD2 covers 11 bases. Trimming at V came to 0 bases and at J to 4 bases, leaving 5 bases not matched to a gene. The CDR3 is 16 residues long. CDR1 LGHNA and CDR2 YSLEER come from the germline V gene. The CDR3 spells CASSQEAGLAAYEQYF. The CDR3 bases are TGCGCCAGCAGCCAAGAGGCGGGACTAGCGGCTTACGAGCAGTACTTC.

This clone came up a few times. The V and J genes are TRBV7-8 and TRBJ2-3; possible D gene TRBD2, 5 bases. CDR3 length equals 14 residues. The V end was cut by 3 bases, the J end by 4 bases, with 11 bases between. In germline, CDR1 is SGHVS, CDR2 FQNEAQ. As DNA, the CDR3 is TGTGCCAGCAGCTTTGGCTCTAGCTCAGATACGCAGTATTTT. It is translated as CASSFGSSSDTQYF.

The chain combines TRBV30 with TRBJ2-1; tentatively, D is TRBD2 (6 bases). Trimming removed 4 bases from V and 10 bases from J, with 14 bases in between. Per germline, CDR1 GTSNPN and CDR2 SVGIG (reference sequence). The CDR3 contains 12 residues. For the CDR3, the DNA is TGTGCCTGGATAAAGGGGCGGGGCGAGCAGTTCTTC. Protein sequence: CAWIKGRGEQFF.

This chain's CDR3 is CASSFSRDRNTEAFF. The DNA for the CDR3 is TGTGCCAGCAGCTTCTCGCGGGACAGGAACACTGAAGCTTTCTTT. The rearrangement uses TRBV7-9 and TRBJ1-1, with 7 positions matching TRBD1. The CDR3 totals 15 residues. V lost 3 bases and J lost 1; bases outside the gene matches: 5. From germline, CDR1 is SEHNR and CDR2 FQNEAQ (reference sequence).

Notes on this clone: Other DNA sequences in this sample translate to the same CDR3. This rearrangement joins TRBV6-5 to TRBJ2-7; maybe TRBD2 (5 bases). V lost 0 bases, J lost 0 bases, and 9 bases lay in between. The CDR3 runs to 15 residues. Germline CDR1 MNHEY, CDR2 SVGAGI. CDR3 protein: CASSYSLDSSYEQYF. The CDR3 DNA is TGTGCCAGCAGTTACTCGCTGGACTCCTCCTACGAGCAGTACTTC.

This chain uses TRBV9 with TRBJ2-5; TRBD2 aligns across 9 bases. Germline-derived CDR1 and CDR2 are SGDLS and YYNGEE. The CDR3 spans 14 residues. Trimming at V came to 0 bases and at J to 5 bases, leaving 2 bases not matched to a gene. CDR3 in amino acids: CASSVASGIETQYF. The CDR3, as DNA: TGTGCCAGCAGCGTAGCTAGCGGGATTGAGACCCAGTACTTC. Supplemented by reference TRBV9 and TRBJ2-5, the full variable domain reads DSGVTQTPKHLITATGQRVTLRCSPRSGDLSVYWYQQSLDQGLQFLIQYYNGEERAKGNILERFSAQQFPDLHSELNLSSLELGDSALYFCASSVASGIETQYFGPGTRLLVL.